This T cell receptor (beta chain) was captured in a study of cytomegalovirus exposure and HLA in healthy donors. Notes on the study in general: The study found most TCR sequences rare, yet found some public TCRs in many donors. Exclusion as indistinguishable affected some V segments, including TRBV6-2 and TRBV6-3.

The donors comprised healthy bone marrow donors. V shed 2 bases and J shed 2 bases, with 11 bases lying between them. CDR1 and CDR2 from the germline V gene are SGHKS and YYEKEE (reference sequence). CDR3 length equals 14 residues. Notes on this clone: The antigen remains undetermined.

PCR involved 60 Vbeta and 13 Jbeta primers. The assay was immunoSEQ multiplex PCR, and TCRdb's table has in-frame clones only and misses some. The table shows approximately 190,000 clones, with over 75% occurring only once. This clonotype was sampled from a boy aged 2 to 9 in good health and CMV-seronegative. This chain links TRBV5-5 with TRBJ2-7; D is perhaps TRBD2 (6 bases). The sample taken for sequencing was PBMCs. The CDR3 is CASSFVEGPYEQYF. The CDR3, as DNA: TGTGCCAGCAGCTTTGTGGAGGGCCCCTACGAGCAGTACTTC. Looking up the rest from reference TRBV5-5 and TRBJ2-7 gives the full variable domain: DAGVTQSPTHLIKTRGQQVTLRCSPISGHKSVSWYQQVLGQGPQFIFQYYEKEERGRGNFPDRFSARQFPNYSSELNVNALLLGDSALYLCASSFVEGPYEQYFGPGTRLTVT.